These T cell receptor beta chains were read from a single sample in a study of T cell responses to AZD1222 COVID-19 vaccine. Clones were read by immunoSEQ multiplex PCR, and TCRdb kept only the in-frame ones, dropping some. The repertoire has over 150,000 clones, roughly 90% of them found once; the top ten carry about 2.8%. The sequencing here drew on peripheral blood, taken on day 0 of AZD1222 vaccination. The origin of the receptors is an adult in good health. The CDR3 runs from the conserved cysteine through the conserved F or W. Fields, in order: CDR3 protein, CDR3 DNA, D gene, J gene, clone size, V gene. A D gene is named only where the DNA matches it firmly. Clone size is not always given. Where it is, it says once, few, many or a class for expanded clones.

CDR3aa: CASAIDGLVSDTQYF
CDR3nt: TGTGCCAGTGCCATTGACGGGTTAGTCAGTGATACGCAGTATTTT
d_gene: .
j_gene: TRBJ2-3
abundance: .
v_gene: TRBV19

CDR3aa: CASSQHREKNTEAFF
CDR3nt: TGTGCCAGCAGCCAGCACCGGGAAAAGAACACTGAAGCTTTCTTT
d_gene: .
j_gene: TRBJ1-1
abundance: .
v_gene: TRBV4-2

CDR3aa: CASSSTTGAAAGAFF
CDR3nt: TGCGCCAGCAGCTCTACGACAGGGGCGGCTGCGGGAGCTTTCTTT
d_gene: TRBD1
j_gene: TRBJ1-1
abundance: few
v_gene: TRBV5-1

CDR3aa: CASGSYQPQHF
CDR3nt: TGTGCTAGTGGTTCTTATCAGCCCCAGCATTTT
d_gene: .
j_gene: TRBJ1-5
abundance: .
v_gene: TRBV12-5

CDR3aa: CASSFQVNTEAFF
CDR3nt: TGTGCCAGCAGCTTTCAGGTTAACACTGAAGCTTTCTTT
d_gene: .
j_gene: TRBJ1-1
abundance: .
v_gene: TRBV5-4

CDR3aa: CASSRDRGLGTEAFF
CDR3nt: TGTGCCAGCAGCCGGGACAGGGGGCTGGGAACTGAAGCTTTCTTT
d_gene: TRBD1
j_gene: TRBJ1-1
abundance: few
v_gene: TRBV6-5

CDR3aa: CASSLWAGQASGANVLTF
CDR3nt: TGTGCCAGCAGCTTATGGGCCGGACAGGCCTCTGGGGCCAACGTCCTGACTTTC
d_gene: TRBD1
j_gene: TRBJ2-6
abundance: .
v_gene: TRBV7-3

CDR3aa: CASSPWVQGLEEQYF
CDR3nt: TGTGCCAGCAGCCCGTGGGTGCAGGGCTTAGAAGAGCAGTACTTC
d_gene: .
j_gene: TRBJ2-7
abundance: .
v_gene: TRBV13

CDR3aa: CASSTTPGSGQPQHF
CDR3nt: TGCGCCAGCAGCACTACCCCAGGGTCAGGTCAGCCCCAGCATTTT
d_gene: .
j_gene: TRBJ1-5
abundance: .
v_gene: TRBV5-1

CDR3aa: CASSQLGWVQREGHEQYF
CDR3nt: TGTGCCAGCAGCCAACTTGGATGGGTGCAGCGGGAGGGCCACGAGCAGTACTTC
d_gene: TRBD2
j_gene: TRBJ2-7
abundance: .
v_gene: TRBV4-2

CDR3aa: CASSEIPSGYSPEQYF
CDR3nt: TGCGCCAGCAGTGAGATACCTAGCGGTTACAGCCCGGAGCAGTACTTC
d_gene: TRBD2
j_gene: TRBJ2-7
abundance: once
v_gene: TRBV10-2

CDR3aa: CASSYSGGRGGNTIYF
CDR3nt: TGTGCCAGCAGTTACTCAGGAGGGAGAGGTGGAAACACCATATATTTT
d_gene: .
j_gene: TRBJ1-3
abundance: .
v_gene: TRBV6-5

CDR3aa: CASSPGTAYNEQFF
CDR3nt: TGTGCCAGCTCACCCGGGACTGCCTACAATGAGCAGTTCTTC
d_gene: .
j_gene: TRBJ2-1
abundance: .
v_gene: TRBV18

CDR3aa: CASSLGTNCNEQFF
CDR3nt: TGTGCCAGCAGTTTAGGGACAAATTGCAATGAGCAGTTCTTC
d_gene: .
j_gene: TRBJ2-1
abundance: .
v_gene: TRBV27

CDR3aa: CASSPHRNEQFF
CDR3nt: TGCGCCAGCAGTCCCCACCGGAATGAGCAGTTCTTC
d_gene: .
j_gene: TRBJ2-1
abundance: .
v_gene: TRBV4-1

CDR3aa: CASSSRDIYGYTF
CDR3nt: TGTGCCAGCAGTTCCCGGGACATCTATGGCTACACCTTC
d_gene: .
j_gene: TRBJ1-2
abundance: .
v_gene: TRBV12-3/TRBV12-4

CDR3aa: CASSLGGTGVQETQYF
CDR3nt: TGTGCCAGCAGCTTAGGAGGGACAGGGGTTCAAGAGACCCAGTACTTC
d_gene: TRBD1
j_gene: TRBJ2-5
abundance: .
v_gene: TRBV11-3

CDR3aa: CSLSGTGKAGYTF
CDR3nt: TGCAGCTTATCAGGGACAGGGAAGGCTGGCTACACCTTC
d_gene: TRBD1
j_gene: TRBJ1-2
abundance: .
v_gene: TRBV29-1

CDR3aa: CASSWQVSLYGYTF
CDR3nt: TGTGCCAGCAGCTGGCAGGTATCTCTCTATGGCTACACCTTC
d_gene: .
j_gene: TRBJ1-2
abundance: .
v_gene: TRBV5-5

CDR3aa: CASLRTYEQYF
CDR3nt: TGTGCCAGCCTTCGTACCTACGAGCAGTACTTC
d_gene: .
j_gene: TRBJ2-7
abundance: few
v_gene: TRBV11-2

CDR3aa: CARSEIRGAFF
CDR3nt: TGTGCCAGAAGCGAGATCAGGGGAGCTTTCTTT
d_gene: .
j_gene: TRBJ1-1
abundance: .
v_gene: TRBV5-3

CDR3aa: CASRVRGSSYEQYF
CDR3nt: TGTGCCAGCAGGGTGCGGGGGAGCTCCTACGAGCAGTACTTC
d_gene: TRBD2
j_gene: TRBJ2-7
abundance: few
v_gene: TRBV4-2

CDR3aa: CASSFDRVDGYTF
CDR3nt: TGTGCCAGCAGCTTTGACAGGGTTGATGGCTACACCTTC
d_gene: TRBD1
j_gene: TRBJ1-2
abundance: once
v_gene: TRBV5-4

CDR3aa: CASSIRGLAGDEQFF
CDR3nt: TGTGCCAGCAGCATCAGGGGACTAGCAGGCGATGAGCAGTTCTTC
d_gene: TRBD2
j_gene: TRBJ2-1
abundance: few
v_gene: TRBV7-6

CDR3aa: CASSGARTNTGELFF
CDR3nt: TGTGCCAGTAGTGGCGCCAGAACGAACACCGGGGAGCTGTTTTTT
d_gene: .
j_gene: TRBJ2-2
abundance: .
v_gene: TRBV19

CDR3aa: CASSHNEGSSYEQYF
CDR3nt: TGTGCCAGCAGCCACAACGAGGGTAGCTCCTACGAGCAGTACTTC
d_gene: .
j_gene: TRBJ2-7
abundance: .
v_gene: TRBV3-1/TRBV3-2

CDR3aa: CAWSGLVSNEQFF
CDR3nt: TGTGCCTGGAGCGGACTAGTCTCGAATGAGCAGTTCTTC
d_gene: TRBD2
j_gene: TRBJ2-1
abundance: .
v_gene: TRBV30

CDR3aa: CASSSGPIYEQYF
CDR3nt: TGCGCCAGCAGCTCGGGACCCATTTACGAGCAGTACTTC
d_gene: .
j_gene: TRBJ2-7
abundance: .
v_gene: TRBV5-1

CDR3aa: CASSWGNSYEQYF
CDR3nt: TGTGCCAGCAGTTGGGGAAACTCCTACGAGCAGTACTTC
d_gene: .
j_gene: TRBJ2-7
abundance: .
v_gene: TRBV2

CDR3aa: CSVERTPRTDTQYF
CDR3nt: TGCAGCGTTGAACGGACTCCGAGGACAGATACGCAGTATTTT
d_gene: .
j_gene: TRBJ2-3
abundance: .
v_gene: TRBV29-1

CDR3aa: CASSFGSGALGTEAFF
CDR3nt: TGTGCCAGCAGTTTTGGCTCGGGGGCGTTGGGCACTGAAGCTTTCTTT
d_gene: .
j_gene: TRBJ1-1
abundance: .
v_gene: TRBV28

CDR3aa: CASTIRGGQKNTEAFF
CDR3nt: TGTGCCAGCACCATTCGGGGGGGACAGAAGAACACTGAAGCTTTCTTT
d_gene: TRBD1
j_gene: TRBJ1-1
abundance: .
v_gene: TRBV27

CDR3aa: CASSLGTGAGGYTF
CDR3nt: TGTGCCAGTAGCCTGGGCACAGGGGCGGGTGGCTACACCTTC
d_gene: TRBD1
j_gene: TRBJ1-2
abundance: .
v_gene: TRBV19

CDR3aa: CASSQWTGELFF
CDR3nt: TGTGCCAGCAGTCAATGGACAGGGGAGCTGTTTTTT
d_gene: .
j_gene: TRBJ2-2
abundance: .
v_gene: TRBV6-1

CDR3aa: CASSLFSTNTQYF
CDR3nt: TGTGCCAGCAGCTTGTTCTCCACGAATACGCAGTATTTT
d_gene: .
j_gene: TRBJ2-3
abundance: .
v_gene: TRBV5-4

CDR3aa: CASSMDREGYGYTF
CDR3nt: TGTGCCAGCAGCATGGACAGGGAAGGCTATGGCTACACCTTC
d_gene: TRBD1
j_gene: TRBJ1-2
abundance: .
v_gene: TRBV11-3